This T cell receptor beta chain was recovered during a study of T-cell memory formation after mild COVID-19. The germline V gene encodes CDR1 SEHNR and CDR2 FQNEAQ (reference sequence). The CDR3 length is 15 residues. Trimming stripped 4 bases from V and 0 bases from J, with 13 bases between. Researchers used 5'RACE with constant-segment primers to make TCR alpha and TCR beta cDNA libraries that carry sample barcodes and UMIs. TCRdb called the 5' RACE reads again in MiXCR, with one record for every CDR3 protein. The table has tens of thousands of distinct CDR3 sequences, around 21% seen once. The source material was PBMCs or a T cell subset sorted from them (not recorded which). This chain joins TRBV7-9 and TRBJ2-7, with unresolved D. The sequence was obtained from an adult who had mild COVID-19 (a few samples of this study predate the infection). Cell type and time point are not known. The CDR3 DNA reads TGTGCCAGCAGCTCGATCAGACGGATCTCCTACGAGCAGTACTTC. Protein sequence: CASSSIRRISYEQYF.